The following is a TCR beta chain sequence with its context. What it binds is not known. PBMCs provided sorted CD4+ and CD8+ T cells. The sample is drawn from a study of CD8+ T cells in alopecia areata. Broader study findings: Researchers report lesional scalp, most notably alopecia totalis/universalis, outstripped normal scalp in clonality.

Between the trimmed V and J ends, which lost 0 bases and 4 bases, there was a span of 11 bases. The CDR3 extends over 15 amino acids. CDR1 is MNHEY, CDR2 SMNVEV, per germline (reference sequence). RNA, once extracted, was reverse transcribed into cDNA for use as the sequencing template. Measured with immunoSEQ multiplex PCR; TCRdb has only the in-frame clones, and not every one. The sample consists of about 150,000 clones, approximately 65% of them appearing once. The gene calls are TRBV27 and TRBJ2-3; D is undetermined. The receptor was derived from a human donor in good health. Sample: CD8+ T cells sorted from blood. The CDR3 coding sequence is TGTGCCAGCAGTTTATCGCTAGGTTTCGCAGATACGCAGTATTTT. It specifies CASSLSLGFADTQYF.